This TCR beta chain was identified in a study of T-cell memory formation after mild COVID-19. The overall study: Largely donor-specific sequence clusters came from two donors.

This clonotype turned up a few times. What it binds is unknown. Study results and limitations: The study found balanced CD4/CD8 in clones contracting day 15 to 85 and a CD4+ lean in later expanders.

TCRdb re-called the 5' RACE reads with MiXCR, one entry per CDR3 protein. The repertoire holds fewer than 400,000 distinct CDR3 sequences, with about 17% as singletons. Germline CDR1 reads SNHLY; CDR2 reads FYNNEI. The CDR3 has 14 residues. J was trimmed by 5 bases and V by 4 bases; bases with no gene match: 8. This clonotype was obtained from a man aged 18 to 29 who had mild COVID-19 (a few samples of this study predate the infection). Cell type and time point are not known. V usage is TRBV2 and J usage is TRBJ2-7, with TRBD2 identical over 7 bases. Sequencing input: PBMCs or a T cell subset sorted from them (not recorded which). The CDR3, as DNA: TGTGCCAGCAGTGGAGGGGAGGGCCTCGACGAGCAGTACTTC. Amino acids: CASSGGEGLDEQYF.